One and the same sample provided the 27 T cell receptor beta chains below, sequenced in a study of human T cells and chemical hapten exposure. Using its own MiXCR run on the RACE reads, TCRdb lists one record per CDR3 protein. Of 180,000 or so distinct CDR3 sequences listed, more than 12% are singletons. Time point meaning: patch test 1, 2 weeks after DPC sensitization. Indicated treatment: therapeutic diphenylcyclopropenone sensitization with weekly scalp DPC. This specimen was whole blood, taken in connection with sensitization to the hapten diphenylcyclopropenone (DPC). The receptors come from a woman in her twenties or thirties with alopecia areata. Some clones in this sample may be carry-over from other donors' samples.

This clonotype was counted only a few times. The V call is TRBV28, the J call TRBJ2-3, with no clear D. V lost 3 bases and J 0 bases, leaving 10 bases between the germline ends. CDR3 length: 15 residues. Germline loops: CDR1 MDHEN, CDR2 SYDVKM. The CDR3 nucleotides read TGTGCCAGCAGTTTTTCGTCTCCTAGCACAGATACGCAGTATTTT. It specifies CASSFSSPSTDTQYF.

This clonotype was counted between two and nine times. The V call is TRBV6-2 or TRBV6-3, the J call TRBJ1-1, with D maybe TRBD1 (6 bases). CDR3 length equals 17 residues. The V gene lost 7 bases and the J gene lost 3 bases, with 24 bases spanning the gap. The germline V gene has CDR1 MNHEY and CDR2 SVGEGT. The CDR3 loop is CASTFPQKGQSYTEAFF. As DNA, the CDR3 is TGTGCCAGCACCTTCCCCCAGAAAGGACAGAGTTACACTGAAGCTTTCTTT.

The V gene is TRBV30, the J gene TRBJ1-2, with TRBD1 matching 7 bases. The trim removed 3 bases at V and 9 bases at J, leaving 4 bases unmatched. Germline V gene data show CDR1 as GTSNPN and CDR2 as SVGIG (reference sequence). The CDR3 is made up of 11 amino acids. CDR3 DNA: TGTGCCTGGAGGGACAGGTCAAGCTACACCTTC. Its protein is CAWRDRSSYTF.

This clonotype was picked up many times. The CDR3 region has the DNA TGCAGCGTTGCGGGACAGGGTTCCTATGGCTACACCTTC. Translated, it gives CSVAGQGSYGYTF. The chain recombines TRBV29-1 with TRBJ1-2; 9 nucleotides line up with TRBD1. CDR1 is SQVTM, CDR2 ANQGSEA, per germline. The CDR3 length is 13 residues. The J segment lost 4 bases and the V segment lost 4 bases, leaving 4 bases of the junction unmatched.

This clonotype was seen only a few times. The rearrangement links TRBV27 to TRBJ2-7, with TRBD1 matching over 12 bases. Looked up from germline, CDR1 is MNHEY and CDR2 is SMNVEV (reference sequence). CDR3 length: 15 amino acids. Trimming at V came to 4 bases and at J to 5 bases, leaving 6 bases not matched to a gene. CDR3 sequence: CASSSPGTGGNEQYF. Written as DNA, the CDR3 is TGTGCCAGCAGTTCCCCCGGGACAGGGGGCAACGAGCAGTACTTC.

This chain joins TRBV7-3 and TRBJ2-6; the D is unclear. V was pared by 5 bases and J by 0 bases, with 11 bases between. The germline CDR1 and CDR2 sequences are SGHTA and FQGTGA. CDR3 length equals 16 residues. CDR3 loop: CASSPLGDSGANVLTF. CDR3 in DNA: TGTGCCAGCAGCCCCCTGGGCGACTCTGGGGCCAACGTCCTGACTTTC.

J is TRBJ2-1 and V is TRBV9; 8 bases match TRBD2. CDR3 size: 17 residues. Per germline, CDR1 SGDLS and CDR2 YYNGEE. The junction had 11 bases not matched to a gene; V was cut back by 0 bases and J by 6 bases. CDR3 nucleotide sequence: TGTGCCAGCAGCGTAGATCTGGCGGGGGGACTTCTCAATGAGCAGTTCTTC. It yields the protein CASSVDLAGGLLNEQFF. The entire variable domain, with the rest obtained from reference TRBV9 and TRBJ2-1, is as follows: DSGVTQTPKHLITATGQRVTLRCSPRSGDLSVYWYQQSLDQGLQFLIQYYNGEERAKGNILERFSAQQFPDLHSELNLSSLELGDSALYFCASSVDLAGGLLNEQFFGPGTRLTVL.

CDR3: CASSGLVYEQYF. In nucleotides, the CDR3 is TGTGCCAGCAGTGGTCTGGTCTACGAGCAGTACTTC. V usage is TRBV6-2 or TRBV6-3 and J usage is TRBJ2-7; no firm D call. V shed 5 bases and J shed 3 bases, with 8 bases lying between them. This CDR3 spans 12 amino acids. Germline V gene sequence: CDR1 MNHEY, CDR2 SVGEGT.

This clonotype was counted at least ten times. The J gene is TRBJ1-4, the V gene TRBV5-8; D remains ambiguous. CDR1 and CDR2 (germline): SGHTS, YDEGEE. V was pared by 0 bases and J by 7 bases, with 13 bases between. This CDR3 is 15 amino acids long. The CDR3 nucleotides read TGTGCCAGCAGCTTGGAGGAAAGGATGGGTGAAAAACTGTTTTTT. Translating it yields CASSLEERMGEKLFF.

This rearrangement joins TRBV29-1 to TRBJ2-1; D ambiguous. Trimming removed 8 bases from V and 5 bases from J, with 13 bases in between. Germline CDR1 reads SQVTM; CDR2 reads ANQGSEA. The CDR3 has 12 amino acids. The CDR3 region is CSLRAVNNEQFF. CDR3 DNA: TGCAGCTTACGCGCGGTAAACAATGAGCAGTTCTTC.

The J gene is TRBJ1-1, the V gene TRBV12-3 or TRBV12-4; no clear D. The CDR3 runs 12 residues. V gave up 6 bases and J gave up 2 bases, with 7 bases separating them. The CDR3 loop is CASRQANTEAFF. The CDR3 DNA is TGTGCCAGCAGACAAGCTAACACTGAAGCTTTCTTT.

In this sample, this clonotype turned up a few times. In nucleotides, the CDR3 is TGTGCCAGCAGCTCCGACCACTACAATGAGCAGTTCTTC. This sequence encodes CASSSDHYNEQFF. The chain couples TRBV5-6 to TRBJ2-1; D unclear. Germline V lookup: CDR1 SGHDT, CDR2 YYEEEE. V was pared by 3 bases and J by 3 bases, with 7 bases between. CDR3 length equals 13 residues.

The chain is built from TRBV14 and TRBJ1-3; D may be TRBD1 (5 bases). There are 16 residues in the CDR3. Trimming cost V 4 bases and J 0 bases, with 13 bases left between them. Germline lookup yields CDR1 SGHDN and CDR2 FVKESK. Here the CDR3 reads CASSPPGPHSGNTIYF. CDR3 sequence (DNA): TGTGCCAGCAGCCCACCGGGGCCCCACTCTGGAAACACCATATATTTT.

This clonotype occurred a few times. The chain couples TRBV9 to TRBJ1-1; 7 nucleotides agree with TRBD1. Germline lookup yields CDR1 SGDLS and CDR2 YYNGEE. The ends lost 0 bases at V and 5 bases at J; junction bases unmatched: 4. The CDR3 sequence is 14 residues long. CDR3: CASSVAGRGTEAFF. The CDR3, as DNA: TGTGCCAGCAGCGTAGCTGGCAGGGGGACTGAAGCTTTCTTT.

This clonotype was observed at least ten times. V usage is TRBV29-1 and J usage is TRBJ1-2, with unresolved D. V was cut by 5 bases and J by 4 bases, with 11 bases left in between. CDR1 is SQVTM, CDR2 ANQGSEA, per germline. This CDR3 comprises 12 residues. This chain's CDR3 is CSVRPSGYGYTF. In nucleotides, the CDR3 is TGCAGCGTTCGACCGTCTGGCTATGGCTACACCTTC. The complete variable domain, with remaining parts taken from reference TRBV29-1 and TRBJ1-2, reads SAVISQKPSRDICQRGTSLTIQCQVDSQVTMMFWYRQQPGQSLTLIATANQGSEATYESGFVIDKFPISRPNLTFSTLTVSNMSPEDSSIYLCSVRPSGYGYTFGSGTRLTVV.

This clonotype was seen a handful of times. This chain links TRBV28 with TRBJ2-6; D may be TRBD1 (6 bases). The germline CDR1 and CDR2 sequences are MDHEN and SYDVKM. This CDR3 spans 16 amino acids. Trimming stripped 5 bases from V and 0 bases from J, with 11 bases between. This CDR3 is CASSPDRNSGANVLTF. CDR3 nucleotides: TGTGCCAGCAGTCCAGACAGGAACTCTGGGGCCAACGTCCTGACTTTC. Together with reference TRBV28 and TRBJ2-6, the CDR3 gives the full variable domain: DVKVTQSSRYLVKRTGEKVFLECVQDMDHENMFWYRQDPGLGLRLIYFSYDVKMKEKGDIPEGYSVSREKKERFSLILESASTNQTSMYLCASSPDRNSGANVLTFGAGSRLTVL.

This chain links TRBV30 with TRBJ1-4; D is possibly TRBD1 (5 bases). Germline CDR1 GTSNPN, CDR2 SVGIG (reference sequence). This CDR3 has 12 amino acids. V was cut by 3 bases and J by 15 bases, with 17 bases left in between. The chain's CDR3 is CAWSSPGGAVFF. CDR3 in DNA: TGTGCCTGGAGCTCTCCCGGCGGGGCGGTGTTTTTT.

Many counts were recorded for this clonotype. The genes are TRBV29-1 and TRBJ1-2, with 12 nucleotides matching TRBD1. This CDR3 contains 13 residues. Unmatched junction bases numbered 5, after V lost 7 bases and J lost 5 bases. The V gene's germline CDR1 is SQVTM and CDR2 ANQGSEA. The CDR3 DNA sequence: TGCAGCGCACGGGACAGGGGGCATTATGGCTACACCTTC. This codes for CSARDRGHYGYTF.

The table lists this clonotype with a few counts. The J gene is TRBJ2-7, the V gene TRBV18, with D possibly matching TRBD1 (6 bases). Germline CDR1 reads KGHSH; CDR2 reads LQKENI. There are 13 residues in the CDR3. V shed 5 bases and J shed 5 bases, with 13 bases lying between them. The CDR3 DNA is TGTGCCAGCTCATTCAGGGGCCCCCACGAGCAGTACTTC. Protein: CASSFRGPHEQYF.

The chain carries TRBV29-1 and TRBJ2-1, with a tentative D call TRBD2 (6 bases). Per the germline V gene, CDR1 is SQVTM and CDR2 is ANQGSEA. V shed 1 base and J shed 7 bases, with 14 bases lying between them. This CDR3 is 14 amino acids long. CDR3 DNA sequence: TGCAGCGTTGAAGTCGGGGGAAGCAGGAATGAGCAGTTCTTC. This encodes CSVEVGGSRNEQFF.

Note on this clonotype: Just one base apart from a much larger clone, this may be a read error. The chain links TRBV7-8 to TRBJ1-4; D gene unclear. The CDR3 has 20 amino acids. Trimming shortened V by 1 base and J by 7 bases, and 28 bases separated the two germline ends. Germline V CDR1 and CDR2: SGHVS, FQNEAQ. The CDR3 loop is CASSLGSGWESFPSGEKLFF. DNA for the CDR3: TGTGCCAGCAGCTTAGGCTCCGGCTGGGAGAGTTTTCCGTCGGGTGAAAAACTGTTTTTT.

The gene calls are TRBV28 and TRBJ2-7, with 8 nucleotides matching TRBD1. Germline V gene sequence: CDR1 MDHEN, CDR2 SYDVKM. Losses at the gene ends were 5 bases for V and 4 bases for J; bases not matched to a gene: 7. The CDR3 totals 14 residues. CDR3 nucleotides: TGTGCCAGCAGTGTGACGGGACAGGCTTACGAGCAGTACTTC. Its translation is CASSVTGQAYEQYF.

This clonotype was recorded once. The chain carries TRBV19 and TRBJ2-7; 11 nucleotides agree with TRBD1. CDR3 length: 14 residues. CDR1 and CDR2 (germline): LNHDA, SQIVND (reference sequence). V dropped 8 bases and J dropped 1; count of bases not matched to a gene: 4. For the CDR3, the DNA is TGTGCCAGTGAGGACAGGGGGCAGTCCTACGAGCAGTACTTC. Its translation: CASEDRGQSYEQYF.

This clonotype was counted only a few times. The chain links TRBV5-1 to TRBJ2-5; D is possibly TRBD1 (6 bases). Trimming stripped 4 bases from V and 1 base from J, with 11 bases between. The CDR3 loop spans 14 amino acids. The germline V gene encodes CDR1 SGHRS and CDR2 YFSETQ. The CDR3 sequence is CASSARGFQETQYF. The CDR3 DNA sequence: TGCGCCAGCAGCGCCAGGGGCTTCCAAGAGACCCAGTACTTC.

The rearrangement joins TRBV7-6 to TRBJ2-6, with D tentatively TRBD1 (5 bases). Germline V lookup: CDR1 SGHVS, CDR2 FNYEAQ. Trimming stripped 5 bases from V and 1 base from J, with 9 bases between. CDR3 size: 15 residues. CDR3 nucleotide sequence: TGTGCCAGCAGCGACCAGGGTTCTGGGGCCAACGTCCTGACTTTC. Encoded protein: CASSDQGSGANVLTF.

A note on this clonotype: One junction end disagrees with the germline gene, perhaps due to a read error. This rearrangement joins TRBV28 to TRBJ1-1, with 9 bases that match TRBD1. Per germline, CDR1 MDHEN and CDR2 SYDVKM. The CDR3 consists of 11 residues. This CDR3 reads CASSSRDREVF. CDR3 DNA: TGTGCCAGCAGCTCCCGGGACAGGGAAGTCTTT.

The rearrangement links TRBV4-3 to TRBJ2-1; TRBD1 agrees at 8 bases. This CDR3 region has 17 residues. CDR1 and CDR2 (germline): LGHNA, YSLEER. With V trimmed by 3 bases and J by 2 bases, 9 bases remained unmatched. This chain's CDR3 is CASSQEPGQATYNEQFF. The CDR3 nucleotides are TGCGCCAGCAGCCAGGAACCGGGACAGGCTACCTACAATGAGCAGTTCTTC.